This T cell receptor beta chain was sequenced during a study of T cell repertoires in cytomegalovirus infection (dated by TCRdb to about 2019). Concerning the study at large: Because public TCR beta signatures pointed to carriage of CMV infection together with the matching HLA type, the HLA type of each donor mattered for the analysis. The investigation overall reported the following: Cumulative frequency of public TCR beta family members discriminated carriers of CMV infection plus the relevant HLA type in this cohort and an independent roughly 350-donor cohort. The ex vivo response was dominated by HLA-C-restricted CMV-specific TCR beta clonotypes, which also provided the single most frequent clonotype in two of eight donors.

At the junction V is shortened by 4 bases and J by 3 bases, with 4 bases in between. The CDR3 goes from the cysteine to the phenylalanine over 12 residues. CDR3 DNA only is kept here, 36 bases in frame from base 1. The germline V gene yields SGHTA for CDR1 and FQGNSA for CDR2. This clonotype was counted ten times or more. Its recognized antigen is unknown. The sample holds no much larger clone one base away, and base qualities are not on file. Instrument used: Illumina HiSeq 1500. The public sequencing data were trimmed at Q25 with fastp and processed into clonotypes with MiXCR by TCRdb, which kept only in-frame beta chains. Each entry is one CDR3 protein sequence, shown with its most common DNA and genes. Counted in this sample were around 170,000 distinct CDR3 sequences; over 13% of them appeared once. 27% of the sample is held by the ten biggest clonotypes.

The sequence was collected from a human donor in good health (CMV status not recorded). Some clones in this sample may be carry-over from other donors' samples. Sequenced: PBMCs. The receptor chain draws on TRBV7-2 and TRBJ1-5, with the D gene not confidently named. The bases are TGTGCCAGCAGCTCTTACAATCAGCCCCAGCATTTT. Its amino acids are CASSSYNQPQHF.